A single sample gave rise to the 8 T cell receptor beta chains below, sequenced in a study of beta chain features in type 1 diabetes. Reverse transcribing all isolated RNA meant expressed TCRB transcripts were sequenced. Data came from immunoSEQ multiplex PCR; TCRdb stores just in-frame clones and leaves some out. Of about 620,000 clones in the sample, 15% to 17% were seen once. Material: naive CD4+ T cells from blood. These receptors were obtained from a man aged 18 to 29 in good health.

This clone has only a few counts. The rearrangement joins TRBV28 to TRBJ2-1, with a weak D call TRBD2 (5 bases). The CDR3 runs to 12 residues. V was pared by 6 bases and J by 10 bases, with 13 bases between. CDR1 MDHEN and CDR2 SYDVKM come from the germline V gene. This CDR3 is CASSRGRGEQFF. Here the CDR3 DNA reads TGTGCCAGCAGCCGCGGACGAGGGGAGCAGTTCTTC.

This clone turned up a few times. The CDR3 spells CAISARDVGYTF. CDR3 DNA sequence: TGTGCCATCAGTGCTAGGGATGTTGGCTACACCTTC. This chain connects TRBV10-3 to TRBJ1-2; D not certain. Trimming left V 4 bases short and J 7 bases short, with 10 bases between. The CDR3 consists of 12 residues. Germline-derived CDR1 and CDR2 are ENHRY and SYGVKD.

This clone was picked up a small number of times. The genes are TRBV5-1 and TRBJ1-1; a possible D gene is TRBD1 (5 bases). The germline CDR1 and CDR2 sequences are SGHRS and YFSETQ. V dropped 2 bases and J dropped 1 base, with 9 bases sitting between them. This CDR3 is built from 14 residues. This chain's CDR3 is CASSFITGNTEAFF. The CDR3 nucleotides are TGCGCCAGCAGCTTTATTACAGGGAACACTGAAGCTTTCTTT.

The DNA of the CDR3 is TGTGCCAGCAGCCCCAGAAAGGGACAGGGGATAGGCAATGAGCAGTTCTTC. This sequence encodes CASSPRKGQGIGNEQFF. V usage is TRBV11-1 and J usage is TRBJ2-1, with TRBD1 identical over 10 bases. Germline V gene data show CDR1 as SGHAT and CDR2 as FQDESV (reference sequence). Germline trimming cut 5 bases from V and 6 bases from J; bases unmatched to any gene: 13. The CDR3 runs to 17 residues.

This CDR3 is CASSLYGTGSSGANVLTF. The CDR3 DNA sequence: TGTGCCAGCAGCTTGTACGGGACAGGGTCCTCTGGGGCCAACGTCCTGACTTTC. The gene calls are TRBV7-2 and TRBJ2-6; 9 bases are shared with TRBD1. CDR3 length equals 18 residues. Trimming took 3 bases from V and 0 from J; bases not matched to a gene: 6. Germline V CDR1 and CDR2: SGHTA, FQGNSA.

The genes are TRBV9 and TRBJ2-3, with TRBD1 matching 7 bases. V shed 2 bases, J shed 2 bases, and the junction held 5 bases outside the gene matches. Per germline, CDR1 SGDLS and CDR2 YYNGEE. There are 15 residues in the CDR3. The CDR3 here is CASSVWTGNTDTQYF. Here the CDR3 DNA reads TGTGCCAGCAGCGTCTGGACAGGTAACACAGATACGCAGTATTTT.

This clone has more than one count but fewer than ten. The gene calls are TRBV27 and TRBJ2-7; 8 bases map to TRBD1. V was pared by 5 bases and J by 5 bases, with 8 bases of the junction left unmatched. The CDR3 covers 14 residues. Germline CDR1 reads MNHEY; CDR2 reads SMNVEV (reference sequence). CDR3 sequence (DNA): TGTGCCAGCAGTCCTCAGGGGGCTTGGCACGAGCAGTACTTC. Translating it yields CASSPQGAWHEQYF.

This clone came up a few times. The rearrangement uses TRBV6-5 and TRBJ2-1, with TRBD2 matching 7 bases. Germline V gives CDR1 MNHEY, CDR2 SVGAGI. The CDR3 runs to 14 residues. V lost 4 bases to trimming and J lost 10 bases; unmatched junction nucleotides: 10. The CDR3 region has the DNA TGTGCCAGCAGTTTGACGGGGGGAGGCCCGGAGCAGTTCTTC. It translates to CASSLTGGGPEQFF.